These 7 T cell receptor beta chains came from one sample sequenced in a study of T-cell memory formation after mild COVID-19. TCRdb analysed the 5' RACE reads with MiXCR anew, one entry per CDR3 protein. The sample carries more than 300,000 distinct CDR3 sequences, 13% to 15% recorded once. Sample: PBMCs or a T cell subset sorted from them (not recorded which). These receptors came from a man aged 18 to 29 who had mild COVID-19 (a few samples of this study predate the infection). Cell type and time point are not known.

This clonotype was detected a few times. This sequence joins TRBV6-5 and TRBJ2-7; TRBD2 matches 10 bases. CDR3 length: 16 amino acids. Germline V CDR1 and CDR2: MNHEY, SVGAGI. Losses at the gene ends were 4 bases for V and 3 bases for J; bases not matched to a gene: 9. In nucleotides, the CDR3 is TGTGCCAGCAGTTCCTCCTCAGCGGGGGGGCGCTACGAGCAGTACGTC. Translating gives CASSSSSAGGRYEQYV.

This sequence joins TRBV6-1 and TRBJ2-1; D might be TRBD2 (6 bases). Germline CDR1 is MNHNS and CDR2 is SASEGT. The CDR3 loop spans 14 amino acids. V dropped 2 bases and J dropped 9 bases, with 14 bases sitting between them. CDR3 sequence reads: CASSELGGPPEQFF. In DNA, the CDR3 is TGTGCCAGCAGTGAACTCGGGGGTCCCCCTGAGCAGTTCTTC.

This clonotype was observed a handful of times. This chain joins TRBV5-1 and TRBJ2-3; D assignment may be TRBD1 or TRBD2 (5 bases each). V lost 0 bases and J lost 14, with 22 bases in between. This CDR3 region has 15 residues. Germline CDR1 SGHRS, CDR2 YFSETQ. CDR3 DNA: TGCGCCAGCAGCTTGGGAGTCGGGGATCCCCGGGGCCGGTATTTT. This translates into CASSLGVGDPRGRYF.

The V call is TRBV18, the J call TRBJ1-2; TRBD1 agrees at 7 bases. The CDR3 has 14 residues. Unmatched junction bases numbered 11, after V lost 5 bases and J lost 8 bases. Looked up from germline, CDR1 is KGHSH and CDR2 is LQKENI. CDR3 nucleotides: TGTGCCAGCTCAGCAGGGGGACAGACAGGAGGCTACACCTTC. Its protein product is CASSAGGQTGGYTF.

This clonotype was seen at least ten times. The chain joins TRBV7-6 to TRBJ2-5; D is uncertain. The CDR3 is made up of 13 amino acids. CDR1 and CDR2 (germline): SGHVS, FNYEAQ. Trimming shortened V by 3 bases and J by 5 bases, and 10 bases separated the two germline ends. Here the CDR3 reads CASSFTGQETQYF. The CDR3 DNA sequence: TGTGCCAGCAGCTTCACTGGTCAGGAGACCCAGTACTTC.

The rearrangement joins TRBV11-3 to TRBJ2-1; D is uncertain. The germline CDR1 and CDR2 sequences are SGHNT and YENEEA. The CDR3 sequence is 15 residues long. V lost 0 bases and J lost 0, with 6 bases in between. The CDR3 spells CASSLEGNSYNEQFF. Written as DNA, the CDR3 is TGTGCCAGCAGCTTAGAGGGAAACTCCTACAATGAGCAGTTCTTC.

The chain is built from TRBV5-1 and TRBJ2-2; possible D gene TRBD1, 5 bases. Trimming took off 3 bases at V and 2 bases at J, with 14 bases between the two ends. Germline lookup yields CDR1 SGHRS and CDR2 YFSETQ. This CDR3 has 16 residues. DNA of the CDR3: TGCGCCAGCAGCTGGGGTTGGCAGGGAAACACCGGGGAGCTGTTTTTT. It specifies CASSWGWQGNTGELFF.